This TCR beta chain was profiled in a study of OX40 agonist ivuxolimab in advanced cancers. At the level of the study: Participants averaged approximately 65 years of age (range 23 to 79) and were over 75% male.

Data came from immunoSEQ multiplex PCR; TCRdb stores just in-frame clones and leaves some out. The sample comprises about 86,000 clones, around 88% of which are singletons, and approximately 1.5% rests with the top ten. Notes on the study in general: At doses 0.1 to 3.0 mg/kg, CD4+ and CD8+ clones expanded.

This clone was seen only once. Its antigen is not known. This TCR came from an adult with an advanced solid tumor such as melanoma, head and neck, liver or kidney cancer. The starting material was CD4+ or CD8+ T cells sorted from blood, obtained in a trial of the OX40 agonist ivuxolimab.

The CDR3 spells CASSLEGGPSTDTQYF. The CDR3, as DNA: TGTGCCAGCAGCTTGGAGGGGGGACCTAGCACAGATACGCAGTATTTT. The chain has TRBV5-4 and TRBJ2-3; D tentatively reads TRBD1 or TRBD2 (6 bases each). The CDR3 spans 16 residues. V lost 0 bases and J 0 bases, leaving 11 bases between the germline ends. CDR1 and CDR2 (germline): SGHNT, YYREEE (reference sequence).